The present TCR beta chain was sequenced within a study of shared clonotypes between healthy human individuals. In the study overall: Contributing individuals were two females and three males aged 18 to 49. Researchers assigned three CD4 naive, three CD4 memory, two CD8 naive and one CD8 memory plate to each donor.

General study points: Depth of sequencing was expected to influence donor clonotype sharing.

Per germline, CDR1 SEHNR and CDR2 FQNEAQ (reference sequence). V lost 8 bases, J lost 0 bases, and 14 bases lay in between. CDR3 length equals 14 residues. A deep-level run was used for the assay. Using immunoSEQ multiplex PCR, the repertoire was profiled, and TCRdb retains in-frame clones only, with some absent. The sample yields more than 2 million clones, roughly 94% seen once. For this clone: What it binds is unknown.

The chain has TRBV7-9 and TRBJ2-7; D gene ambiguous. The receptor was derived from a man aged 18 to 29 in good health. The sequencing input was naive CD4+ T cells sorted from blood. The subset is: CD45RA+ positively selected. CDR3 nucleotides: TGTGCCAGCGCTGATTGGGCTAGCTCCTACGAGCAGTACTTC. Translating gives CASADWASSYEQYF.